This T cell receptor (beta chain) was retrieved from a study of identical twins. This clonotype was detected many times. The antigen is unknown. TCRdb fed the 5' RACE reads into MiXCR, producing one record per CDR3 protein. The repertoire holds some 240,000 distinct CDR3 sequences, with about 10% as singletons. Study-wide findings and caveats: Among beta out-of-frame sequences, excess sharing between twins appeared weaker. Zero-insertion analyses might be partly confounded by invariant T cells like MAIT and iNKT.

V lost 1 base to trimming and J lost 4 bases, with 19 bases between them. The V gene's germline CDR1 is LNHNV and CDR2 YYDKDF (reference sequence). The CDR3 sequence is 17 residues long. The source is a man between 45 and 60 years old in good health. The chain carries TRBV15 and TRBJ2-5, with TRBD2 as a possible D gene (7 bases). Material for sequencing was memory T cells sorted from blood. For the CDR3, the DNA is TGTGCCACCAGCAGAGTCCCCCGATCGAGGGGGGGAGAGACCCAGTACTTC. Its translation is CATSRVPRSRGGETQYF.